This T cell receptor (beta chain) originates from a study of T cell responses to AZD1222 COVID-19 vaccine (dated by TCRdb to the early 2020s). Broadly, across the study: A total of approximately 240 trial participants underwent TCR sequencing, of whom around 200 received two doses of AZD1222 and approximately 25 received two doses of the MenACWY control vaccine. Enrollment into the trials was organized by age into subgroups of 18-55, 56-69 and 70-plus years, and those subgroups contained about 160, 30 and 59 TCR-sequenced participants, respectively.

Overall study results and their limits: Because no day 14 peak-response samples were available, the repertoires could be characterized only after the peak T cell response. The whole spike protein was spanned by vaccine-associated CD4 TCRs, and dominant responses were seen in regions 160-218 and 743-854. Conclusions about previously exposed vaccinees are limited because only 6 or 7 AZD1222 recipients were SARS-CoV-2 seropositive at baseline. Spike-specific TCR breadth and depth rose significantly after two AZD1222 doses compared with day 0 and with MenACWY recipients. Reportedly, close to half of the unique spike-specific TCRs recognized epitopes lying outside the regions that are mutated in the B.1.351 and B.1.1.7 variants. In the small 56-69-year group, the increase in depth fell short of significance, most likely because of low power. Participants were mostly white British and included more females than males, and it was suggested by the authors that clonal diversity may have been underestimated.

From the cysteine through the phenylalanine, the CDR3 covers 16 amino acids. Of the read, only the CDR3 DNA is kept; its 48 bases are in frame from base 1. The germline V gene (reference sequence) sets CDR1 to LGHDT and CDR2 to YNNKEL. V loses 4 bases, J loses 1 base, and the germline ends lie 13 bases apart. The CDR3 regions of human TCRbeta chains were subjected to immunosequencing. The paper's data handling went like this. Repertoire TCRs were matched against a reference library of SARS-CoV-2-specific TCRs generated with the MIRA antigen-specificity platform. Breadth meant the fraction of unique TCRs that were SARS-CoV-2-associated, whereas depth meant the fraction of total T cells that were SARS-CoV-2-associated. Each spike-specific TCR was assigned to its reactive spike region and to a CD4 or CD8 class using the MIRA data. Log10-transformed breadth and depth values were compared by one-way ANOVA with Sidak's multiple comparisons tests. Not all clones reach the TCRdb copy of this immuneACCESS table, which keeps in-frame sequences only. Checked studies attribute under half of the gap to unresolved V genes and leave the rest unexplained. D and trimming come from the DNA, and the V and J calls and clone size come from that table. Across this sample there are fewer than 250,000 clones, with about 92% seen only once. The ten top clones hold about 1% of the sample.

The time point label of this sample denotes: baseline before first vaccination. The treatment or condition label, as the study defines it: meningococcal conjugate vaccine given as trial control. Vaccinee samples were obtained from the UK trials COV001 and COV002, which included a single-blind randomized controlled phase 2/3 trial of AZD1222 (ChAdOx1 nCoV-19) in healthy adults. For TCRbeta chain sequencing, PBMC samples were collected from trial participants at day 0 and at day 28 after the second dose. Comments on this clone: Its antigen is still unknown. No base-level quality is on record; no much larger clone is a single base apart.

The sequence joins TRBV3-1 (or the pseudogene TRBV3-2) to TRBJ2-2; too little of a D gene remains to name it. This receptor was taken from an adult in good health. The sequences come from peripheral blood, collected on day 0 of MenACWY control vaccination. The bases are TGTGCCAGCAGCCGGGTTCGGCCAGAGAACACCGGGGAGCTGTTTTTT. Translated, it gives CASSRVRPENTGELFF.